Below are 27 T cell receptor beta chains sequenced from a single sample in a study of PD-L1 blockade in urothelial cancer. Profiling relied on immunoSEQ multiplex PCR, and the TCRdb table lists in-frame clones only, not all of them. The sample contains about 45,000 clones, around nine tenths of which appear only once. Time point defined: pretreatment peripheral blood. This sample comprised PBMCs, obtained around atezolizumab (anti-PD-L1) treatment. Receptor source: a donor aged 40 or older with urothelial cancer.

This chain connects TRBV18 to TRBJ1-2, with 11 bases matching TRBD1. V lost 3 bases to trimming and J lost 3 bases; unmatched junction nucleotides: 0. CDR3 size: 14 residues. Germline CDR1 and CDR2: KGHSH and LQKENI. CDR3 nucleotide sequence: TGTGCCAGCTCACCGGGACAGGGGGACTATGGCTACACCTTC. Its translation is CASSPGQGDYGYTF.

J is TRBJ1-2 and V is TRBV2; D not certain. The germline V gene encodes CDR1 SNHLY and CDR2 FYNNEI. Trimming removed 3 bases at V and 1 base at J, with 6 bases between. There are 13 residues in the CDR3. The CDR3 DNA reads TGTGCCAGCAGTGAGGAGGGTAACTATGGCTACACCTTC. Its translation is CASSEEGNYGYTF.

The chain uses TRBV13 and TRBJ2-5; 8 bases line up with TRBD1. The CDR3 totals 15 residues. Germline V lookup: CDR1 PRHDT, CDR2 FYEKMQ (reference sequence). After removal of 4 bases from V and 5 bases from J, the junction contained 9 bases not matched to a gene. The CDR3 spells CASSSRTGLTETQYF. The CDR3 DNA reads TGTGCCAGCAGCTCGCGGACAGGGTTGACGGAGACCCAGTACTTC.

The chain joins TRBV4-1 to TRBJ1-4, with D maybe TRBD1 (6 bases). CDR3 length: 16 residues. The germline CDR1 and CDR2 sequences are MGHRA and YSYEKL. The ends were cut back, 3 bases at V and 4 bases at J, with 15 bases in the middle. In nucleotides, the CDR3 is TGCGCCAGCAGCCAGGGTCCCACAGGGCTTAATGAAAAACTGTTTTTT. It encodes CASSQGPTGLNEKLFF.

The chain is built from TRBV5-5 and TRBJ1-1, with D possibly TRBD1 on 5 matching bases. Germline V CDR1 and CDR2: SGHKS, YYEKEE (reference sequence). Deletions cut 4 bases from V and 1 base from J, with 17 bases between. The CDR3 consists of 16 residues. The CDR3 sequence is CASSSGGTDSNTEAFF. CDR3 sequence (DNA): TGTGCCAGCAGCAGTGGAGGGACCGATTCGAACACTGAAGCTTTCTTT.

The CDR3 here is CSALGGGSREKLFF. CDR3 DNA: TGCAGCGCCCTGGGAGGGGGGTCGCGGGAAAAACTGTTTTTT. This sequence joins TRBV29-1 and TRBJ1-4; a possible D gene is TRBD1 (6 bases). The CDR3 spans 14 residues. Trimming left V 7 bases short and J 8 bases short, with 20 bases between. From germline, CDR1 is SQVTM and CDR2 ANQGSEA. Full variable domain (rest looked up from reference TRBV29-1 and TRBJ1-4): SAVISQKPSRDICQRGTSLTIQCQVDSQVTMMFWYRQQPGQSLTLIATANQGSEATYESGFVIDKFPISRPNLTFSTLTVSNMSPEDSSIYLCSALGGGSREKLFFGSGTQLSVL.

This chain uses TRBV15 with TRBJ1-2; 9 nucleotides agree with TRBD1. Trimming cost V 3 bases and J 4 bases; bases outside gene matches: 3. The CDR3 has 14 amino acids. Germline V gene sequence: CDR1 LNHNV, CDR2 YYDKDF (reference sequence). CDR3 in amino acids: CATSRDRGSYGYTF. Here the CDR3 DNA reads TGTGCCACCAGCAGGGACAGGGGATCCTATGGCTACACCTTC.

This chain joins TRBV27 and TRBJ2-5, with a possible D match to TRBD2 (6 bases). The germline gives CDR1 MNHEY, CDR2 SMNVEV (reference sequence). V lost 7 bases and J 9 bases, leaving 15 bases between the germline ends. CDR3 length equals 12 residues. The CDR3 sequence is CASTGRSGAQYF. CDR3 DNA sequence: TGTGCCAGCACGGGGCGGTCGGGGGCCCAGTACTTC.

This chain joins TRBV28 and TRBJ1-5, with 9 bases matching TRBD1. Germline V lookup: CDR1 MDHEN, CDR2 SYDVKM. The CDR3 loop spans 14 amino acids. V trimming: 3 bases; J trimming: 8 bases; junction bases outside the gene matches: 5. The CDR3, as DNA: TGTGCCAGCAGTTTGGGGACAGGGAATAAGCCCCAGCATTTT. It encodes CASSLGTGNKPQHF.

V is TRBV6-1 and J is TRBJ1-2; the match to TRBD1 covers 12 bases. V lost 2 bases, J lost 4 bases, and 2 bases stayed unmatched. The CDR3 is made up of 15 amino acids. Germline V gene lookup returns CDR1 MNHNS and CDR2 SASEGT. The CDR3 loop reads CASSETGQGAYGYTF. The CDR3 region has the DNA TGTGCCAGCAGTGAAACGGGACAGGGGGCCTATGGCTACACCTTC.

This clone appeared once. The rearrangement uses TRBV7-3 and TRBJ2-2, with D unclear. Deletions cut 3 bases from V and 2 bases from J, with 7 bases between. The V gene's germline CDR1 is SGHTA and CDR2 FQGTGA. This CDR3 region has 14 residues. The CDR3 nucleotides are TGTGCCAGCAGCTTTTCTACCAACACCGGGGAGCTGTTTTTT. It translates to CASSFSTNTGELFF.

The chain uses TRBV9 and TRBJ2-1; 7 nucleotides agree with TRBD2. Per the germline V gene, CDR1 is SGDLS and CDR2 is YYNGEE. After removal of 0 bases from V and 7 bases from J, the junction contained 7 bases not matched to a gene. The CDR3 has 15 amino acids. CDR3 amino acids: CASSVGGSAWNEQFF. The CDR3 DNA follows: TGTGCCAGCAGCGTAGGCGGGAGCGCTTGGAATGAGCAGTTCTTC.

V and J are TRBV2 and TRBJ1-5; 7 nucleotides line up with TRBD1. The CDR3 is made up of 13 amino acids. Germline V gene lookup returns CDR1 SNHLY and CDR2 FYNNEI. J gave up 7 bases and V 8 bases, and 8 bases lay outside the gene matches. CDR3 DNA: TGTGCCAGCCGAGGGACAGCGACCCAGCCCCAGCATTTT. Translation gives CASRGTATQPQHF.

This chain joins TRBV5-1 and TRBJ2-5; 8 nucleotides line up with TRBD1. Trimming took 0 bases from V and 2 from J; bases not matched to a gene: 0. CDR3 size: 14 residues. Germline values: CDR1 SGHRS, CDR2 YFSETQ. CDR3 amino acids: CASSLGTGQETQYF. CDR3 DNA sequence: TGCGCCAGCAGCTTGGGGACAGGGCAAGAGACCCAGTACTTC.

The chain combines TRBV2 with TRBJ2-5; perhaps TRBD2 as D (5 bases). The V and J ends lost 6 bases and 13 bases respectively, with 15 bases between them. Germline loops: CDR1 SNHLY, CDR2 FYNNEI. The CDR3 contains 11 residues. The CDR3 DNA reads as TGTGCCAGCAGCCAACAGCGGAGTCCGTACTTC. Translating it yields CASSQQRSPYF.

In the case of this clone: At one of its ends the junction is not consistent with the germline gene, which may arise from a read error. This chain uses TRBV7-6 with TRBJ1-1, with 9 bases identical to TRBD1. The germline V gene encodes CDR1 SGHVS and CDR2 FNYEAQ. The CDR3 is made up of 12 amino acids. Here the CDR3 reads CQGGGDRAGAFF. In nucleotides, the CDR3 is TGCCAGGGGGGAGGGGACAGGGCCGGAGCTTTCTTT.

This chain's CDR3 is CASTTGGSAEAFF. In DNA, the CDR3 is TGTGCCAGCACCACCGGTGGTTCGGCTGAAGCTTTCTTT. The chain couples TRBV5-5 to TRBJ1-1; the D is unclear. This CDR3 comprises 13 residues. V lost 6 bases and J lost 6, with 15 bases in between. CDR1 is SGHKS, CDR2 YYEKEE, per germline (reference sequence). Filled out from reference TRBV5-5 and TRBJ1-1, the complete variable domain reads DAGVTQSPTHLIKTRGQQVTLRCSPISGHKSVSWYQQVLGQGPQFIFQYYEKEERGRGNFPDRFSARQFPNYSSELNVNALLLGDSALYLCASTTGGSAEAFFGQGTRLTVV.

The chain joins TRBV7-9 to TRBJ1-1, with 7 bases fitting TRBD1. Per the germline V gene, CDR1 is SEHNR and CDR2 is FQNEAQ (reference sequence). This CDR3 has 16 residues. V was clipped by 5 bases and J by 1 base; unmatched bases: 10. The CDR3 nucleotides read TGTGCCAGCAGCACCCGGACAGGTCAGGGGAACACTGAAGCTTTCTTT. Protein product: CASSTRTGQGNTEAFF.

This clone has a single count. The V call is TRBV4-3, the J call TRBJ2-7; D perhaps matches TRBD1 (6 bases). CDR3 length equals 13 residues. Trimming removed 4 bases from V and 3 bases from J, with 10 bases in between. Germline-derived CDR1 and CDR2 are LGHNA and YSLEER. The CDR3 bases are TGCGCCAGCAGCCTGGGCAGGGGCTACGAGCAGTACTTC. Amino acid sequence: CASSLGRGYEQYF.

V gene TRBV28 combines with J gene TRBJ2-3, with D tentatively TRBD1 (5 bases). Between the trimmed V and J ends, which lost 10 bases and 4 bases, there was a span of 18 bases. Germline values: CDR1 MDHEN, CDR2 SYDVKM. The CDR3 has 14 residues. The CDR3, as DNA: TGTGCCACTACCTCGGCTGGGGCGGCAGATACGCAGTATTTT. It codes for CATTSAGAADTQYF.

This clone was detected once. J is TRBJ1-2 and V is TRBV9; D remains ambiguous. The germline gives CDR1 SGDLS, CDR2 YYNGEE. Trimming removed 0 bases from V and 2 bases from J, with 11 bases in between. The CDR3 loop spans 15 amino acids. CDR3 DNA sequence: TGTGCCAGCAGCGTAGCCCCTGAGAGCAACTATGGCTACACCTTC. Its translation: CASSVAPESNYGYTF.

The chain is built from TRBV27 and TRBJ2-7, with 10 positions matching TRBD1. Germline V gene data show CDR1 as MNHEY and CDR2 as SMNVEV (reference sequence). The CDR3 sequence is 13 residues long. V gave up 3 bases and J gave up 13 bases; unmatched junction bases: 9. CDR3 nucleotide sequence: TGTGCCAGCAGTTTCCTTTCCGGGACAGGGGTTTACTTC. The encoded protein is CASSFLSGTGVYF.

V is TRBV28 and J is TRBJ1-5; D unclear. Germline V gives CDR1 MDHEN, CDR2 SYDVKM. The germline V and J ends were trimmed by 2 bases and 3 bases, with 11 bases remaining between them. The CDR3 sequence is 15 residues long. The CDR3 loop reads CASSLPREVNQPQHF. The CDR3 DNA reads as TGTGCCAGCAGTTTACCCCGGGAGGTCAATCAGCCCCAGCATTTT.

This chain links TRBV5-4 with TRBJ2-7; the match to TRBD2 covers 9 bases. Germline values: CDR1 SGHNT, CDR2 YYREEE (reference sequence). The V gene end was trimmed by 0 bases and the J gene end by 3 bases; junction bases not matched to a gene: 7. The length of the CDR3 is 16 residues. The CDR3 region has the DNA TGTGCCAGCAGCTTGGGTGGCGGGAGGGGGGGCTACGAGCAGTACTTC. Translated, it gives CASSLGGGRGGYEQYF.

This sequence joins TRBV30 and TRBJ2-5; 8 bases fit TRBD2. The CDR3 loop spans 14 amino acids. Per the germline V gene, CDR1 is GTSNPN and CDR2 is SVGIG (reference sequence). The V gene end was trimmed by 4 bases and the J gene end by 0 bases; junction bases not matched to a gene: 4. The CDR3 loop reads CAWTGGGYQETQYF. For the CDR3, the DNA is TGTGCCTGGACGGGGGGGGGATACCAAGAGACCCAGTACTTC.

J is TRBJ2-7 and V is TRBV28, with D perhaps TRBD1 (5 bases). V was pared by 1 base and J by 6 bases, with 28 bases between. This CDR3 has 19 residues. CDR1 and CDR2 (germline): MDHEN, SYDVKM. CDR3 residues: CASSLSGIQVGKGRAEQYF. CDR3 bases: TGTGCCAGCAGTTTATCAGGGATTCAGGTTGGTAAAGGTAGGGCCGAGCAGTACTTC.

The V and J genes are TRBV5-5 and TRBJ2-4; 7 nucleotides line up with TRBD2. From germline, CDR1 is SGHKS and CDR2 YYEKEE (reference sequence). With V trimmed by 3 bases and J by 3 bases, 15 bases remained unmatched. The CDR3 is made up of 18 amino acids. CDR3 protein: CASSWGVSGNPNKNIQYF. The CDR3, as DNA: TGTGCCAGCAGCTGGGGGGTGAGCGGGAACCCGAACAAAAACATTCAGTACTTC.